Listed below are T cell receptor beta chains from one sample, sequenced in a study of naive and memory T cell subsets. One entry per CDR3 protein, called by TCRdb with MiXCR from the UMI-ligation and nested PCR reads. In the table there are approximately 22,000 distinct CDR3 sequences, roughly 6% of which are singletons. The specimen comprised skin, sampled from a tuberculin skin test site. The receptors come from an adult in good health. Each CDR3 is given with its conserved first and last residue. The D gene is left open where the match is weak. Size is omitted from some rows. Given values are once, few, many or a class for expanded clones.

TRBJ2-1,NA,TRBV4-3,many,TGCGCCAGCAGCCAAGGTCTAGTCTACAATGAGCAGTTCTTC,CASSQGLVYNEQFF
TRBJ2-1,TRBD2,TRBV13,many,TGTGCCAGCAGCTCCCGGACTAGCGGGAGCTTGTCACACAATGAGCAGTTCTTC,CASSSRTSGSLSHNEQFF
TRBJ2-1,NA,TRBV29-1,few,TGCAGCGTTGATAGGTACAATGAGCAGTTCTTC,CSVDRYNEQFF
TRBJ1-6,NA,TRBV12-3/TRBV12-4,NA,TGTGCCAGCAGTCGCGGCCCTACCTTGGGAGGGCCCCTCCACTTT,CASSRGPTLGGPLHF
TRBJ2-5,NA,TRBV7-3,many,TGTGCCAGCAGCTTAACAGGGCCAGGGGAGACCCAGTACTTC,CASSLTGPGETQYF
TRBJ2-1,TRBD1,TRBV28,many,TGTGCCAGCAGTGCGCGGGACAGGGTTTACAATGAGCAGTTCTTC,CASSARDRVYNEQFF
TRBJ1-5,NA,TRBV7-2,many,TGTGCCAGCAGCTTCAAGGATCAGCCCCAGCATTTT,CASSFKDQPQHF
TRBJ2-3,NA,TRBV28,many,TGTGCCAGCAGTTTAAGTGGGGAGTTTAGAGATACGCAGTATTTT,CASSLSGEFRDTQYF
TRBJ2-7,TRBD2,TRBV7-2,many,TGTGCCAGCAGCTTAATTGCGGGAGTAGTCGAGCAGTACTTC,CASSLIAGVVEQYF
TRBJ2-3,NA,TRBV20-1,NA,TGCAGTGCTAGCGGAGTGAACACAGATACGCAGTATTTT,CSASGVNTDTQYF
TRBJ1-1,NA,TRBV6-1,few,TGTGCCAGCAGTGAACCCCCCCGCTATGAAGCTTTCTTT,CASSEPPRYEAFF
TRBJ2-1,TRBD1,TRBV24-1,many,TGTGCCACCAGTGAACATAGGGACAGCAATGAGCAGTTCTTC,CATSEHRDSNEQFF
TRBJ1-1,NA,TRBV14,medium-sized,TGTGCCAGCAGCCAAGCTTGGGGGTCTGGTGAAGCTTTCTTT,CASSQAWGSGEAFF
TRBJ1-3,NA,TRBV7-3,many,TGTGCCAGCCGGGACTCTGGAAACACCATATATTTT,CASRDSGNTIYF
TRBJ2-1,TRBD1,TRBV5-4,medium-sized,TGTGCCAGCAGCTTGGACAACCCGGGACAGGGAGGGGATGAGCAGTTCTTC,CASSLDNPGQGGDEQFF
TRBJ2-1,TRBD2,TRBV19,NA,TGTGCCAGTAGCCGCCGGGGTAGCGGGGATGTTGAGCAGTTCTTC,CASSRRGSGDVEQFF
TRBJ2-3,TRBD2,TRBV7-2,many,TGTGCCAGCAGCTTTATATCAGCCTGGGCTAGCGGGAGTTCAGATACGCAGTATTTT,CASSFISAWASGSSDTQYF
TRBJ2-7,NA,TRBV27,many,TGTGCCACCCAGAGGGCGGCCGGTCGGTACGAGCAGTACTTC,CATQRAAGRYEQYF
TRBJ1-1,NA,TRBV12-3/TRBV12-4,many,TGTGCCAGCAGTTACAGGGAAGTCAGTGAAGCTTTCTTT,CASSYREVSEAFF
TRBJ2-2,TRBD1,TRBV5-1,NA,TGCGCCAGCAGCTACAGGGGCGTCACCGGGGAGCTGTTTTTT,CASSYRGVTGELFF
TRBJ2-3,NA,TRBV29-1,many,TGCAGCGTTGAGGACACACACGATACGCAGTATTTT,CSVEDTHDTQYF
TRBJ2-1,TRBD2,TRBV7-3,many,TGTGCCAGCAGCTTATCCGGACTAGTTGGTGAGCAGTTCTTC,CASSLSGLVGEQFF
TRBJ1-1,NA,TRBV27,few,TGTGCCAGCAGTCTGAGATCGGGGGGAGGAATGAACACTGAAGCTTTCTTT,CASSLRSGGGMNTEAFF
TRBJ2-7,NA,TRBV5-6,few,TGTGCCAGCAGCTTCCAAACCAACGCTCTGGGGAACGAGCAGTACTTC,CASSFQTNALGNEQYF
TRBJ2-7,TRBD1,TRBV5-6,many,TGTGCCAGCAGCTTGCCGGGGACAGGGATCTACGAGCAGTACTTC,CASSLPGTGIYEQYF
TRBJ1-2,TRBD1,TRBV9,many,TGTGCCAGCAGCGTAGCCCGAGAAACAGGGGACCGAGGCTACACCTTC,CASSVARETGDRGYTF
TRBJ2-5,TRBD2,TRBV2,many,TGTGCCAGCGCTAGCGGGCGAGAGACCCAGTACTTC,CASASGRETQYF
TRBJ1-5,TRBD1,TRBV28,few,TGTGCCAGCAGTTTATCGGGACAGGGGTACCAGCCCCAGCATTTT,CASSLSGQGYQPQHF
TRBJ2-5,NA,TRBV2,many,TGTGCCAGCAGTGGTCCCAGCGGGGAGACCCAGTACTTC,CASSGPSGETQYF
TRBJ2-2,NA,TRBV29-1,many,TGCAGCGTTTCAACAATAGGGGCGGGGACCGGGGAGCTGTTTTTT,CSVSTIGAGTGELFF
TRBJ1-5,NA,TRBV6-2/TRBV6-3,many,TGTGCCAGCAGTTACTCGTCGGCGTGGGGCAATCAGCCCCAGCATTTT,CASSYSSAWGNQPQHF
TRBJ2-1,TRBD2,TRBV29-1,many,TGCAGCTCCTGGACTAGCGGCAATGAGCAGTTCTTC,CSSWTSGNEQFF
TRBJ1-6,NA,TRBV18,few,TGTGCCAGCTCTAGGAGTGGAGAACGTTCACCCCTCCACTTT,CASSRSGERSPLHF
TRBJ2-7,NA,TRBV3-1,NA,TGTGCCAGCAGCCACTTTAAGGACGAGCAGTACTTC,CASSHFKDEQYF
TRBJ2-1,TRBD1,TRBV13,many,TGTGCCAGCAGCTTTTCTGAGACAGGGATGTTCTTC,CASSFSETGMFF
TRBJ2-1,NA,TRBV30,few,TGTGCCTGGAGTGGAGGAACCTACAATGAGCAGTTCTTC,CAWSGGTYNEQFF
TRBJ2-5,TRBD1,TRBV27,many,TGTGCCAGCGGTGCGCCGGACAGGGGCGAGACCCAGTACTTC,CASGAPDRGETQYF
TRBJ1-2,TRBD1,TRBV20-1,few,TGCAGTGCTGGACAGGGCGCGGGCTATGGCTACACCTTC,CSAGQGAGYGYTF
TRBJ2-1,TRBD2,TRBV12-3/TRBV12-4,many,TGTGCCAGCACCACAGGGACTAGCGGACGGGGTTTATACAATGAGCAGTTCTTC,CASTTGTSGRGLYNEQFF
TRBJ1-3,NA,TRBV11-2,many,TGTGCCAGCAGCTTAGAACAGACTAACTCTGGAAACACCATATATTTT,CASSLEQTNSGNTIYF
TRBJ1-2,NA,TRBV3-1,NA,TGTGCCAGCAGCCAACTCGACAGAGCTTATGGCTACACCTTC,CASSQLDRAYGYTF
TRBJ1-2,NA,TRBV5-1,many,TGCGCCAGCAGCTTGACAGGAGCTAACTATGGCTACACCTTC,CASSLTGANYGYTF
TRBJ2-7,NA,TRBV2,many,TGTGCCAGCAAGATAGGGGGGAAAGCCGTCGAGCAGTACTTC,CASKIGGKAVEQYF
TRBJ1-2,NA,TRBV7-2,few,TGTGCCAGCAGCTTAGGGGCAGGCATCTATGGCTACACCTTC,CASSLGAGIYGYTF
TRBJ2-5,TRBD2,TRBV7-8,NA,TGTGCCAGCAGCCCTGGCCTGCTAGCGGGAGGAGAGACCCAGTACTTC,CASSPGLLAGGETQYF
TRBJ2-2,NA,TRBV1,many,TGCACCAGCAGCATCATCGTTCGGACTAGCGGAGAGGGCGGGGAGCTGTTTTTT,CTSSIIVRTSGEGGELFF
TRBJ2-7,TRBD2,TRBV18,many,TGTGCCAGCTCCCTTGGGACTAGCGGGTACGAGCAGTACTTC,CASSLGTSGYEQYF
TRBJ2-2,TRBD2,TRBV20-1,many,TGCAGTGCTAGAGTTGAGAGACTAGCGGGAGACTGGCGTACCGGGGAGCTGTTTTTT,CSARVERLAGDWRTGELFF
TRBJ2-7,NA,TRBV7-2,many,TGTGCCAGCAGCCAAAGACCCAACGGGCGCTGGTTAGGATCCTACGAGCAGTACTTC,CASSQRPNGRWLGSYEQYF
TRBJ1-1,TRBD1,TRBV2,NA,TGTGCCAGCAGTGAAATGGGGCAGGGGGCTGGTGAAGCTTTCTTT,CASSEMGQGAGEAFF
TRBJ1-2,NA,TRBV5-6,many,TGTGCCAGCAGCTCCGACCGCTATGGCTACACCTTC,CASSSDRYGYTF
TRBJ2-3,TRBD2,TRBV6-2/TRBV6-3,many,TGTGCCAGCAGTTACGACGCGGGAGGAGGACCAGATACGCAGTATTTT,CASSYDAGGGPDTQYF
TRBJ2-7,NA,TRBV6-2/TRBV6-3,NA,TGTGCCAGCAGTCAATCCTCCTTTTGGGACACCTACGAGCAGTACTTC,CASSQSSFWDTYEQYF
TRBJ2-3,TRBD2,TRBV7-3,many,TGTGCCAGCAGCTTAACGGGCGGGAGAGGCACAGATACGCAGTATTTT,CASSLTGGRGTDTQYF